The T cell receptor (beta chain) described here comes from a study of graft-versus-host responses after intestinal transplantation. In the study overall: The study gave all recipients anti-thymocyte globulin induction, then tacrolimus and steroids for about 3 years. General study results and limits: GvH clones detected in recipient marrow included some appearing first in ileum or blood. In patients with graft-donor T cell macrochimerism, allograft graft-versus-host to host-versus-graft clonal ratios were high.

V was cut by 7 bases and J by 1 base, with 7 bases left in between. The CDR3 contains 12 residues. From germline, CDR1 is MNHNY and CDR2 SVGAGI (reference sequence). On this clone: Antigen unknown.

Graft-derived tissue was subjected to processing to liberate intraepithelial and lamina propria lymphocytes. Profiling relied on immunoSEQ multiplex PCR, and the TCRdb table lists in-frame clones only, not all of them. The sample contains 60,000 to 65,000 clones, 89% of which appear only once. The sequence was obtained from a human patient who received an intestinal transplant, so some T cells may come from the graft donor. The rearrangement joins TRBV6-6 to TRBJ2-5; D might be TRBD1 or TRBD2, each matching 5 bases. This specimen was ileum tissue, taken 350 to 400 days after transplant. The CDR3 sequence is CASIGTQETQYF. The CDR3 bases are TGTGCCAGCATTGGGACCCAAGAGACCCAGTACTTC.